The 16 T cell receptor beta chains given below trace back to one sample, sequenced in a study of blood T cell repertoires in COVID-19. Clones were sequenced by immunoSEQ multiplex PCR, and TCRdb holds only the in-frame ones, with some missing. This sample has around 100,000 clones, with about 83% found just once. The sequenced material came from peripheral blood. The receptors were gathered from a human donor in a cohort sampled during active COVID-19.

The chain couples TRBV2 to TRBJ2-1; D uncertain. This CDR3 has 16 amino acids. V lost 5 bases and J lost 6, with 20 bases in between. CDR1 SNHLY and CDR2 FYNNEI come from the germline V gene. The CDR3 nucleotides are TGTGCCAGCAGTTATAACAGCCGAGTGCCATCCAATGAGCAGTTCTTC. It is translated as CASSYNSRVPSNEQFF.

This clone was recorded only once. This chain uses TRBV7-9 with TRBJ2-3, with D possibly being TRBD1 (6 bases). V was pared by 8 bases and J by 6 bases, with 18 bases between. The CDR3 extends over 14 amino acids. Germline values: CDR1 SEHNR, CDR2 FQNEAQ (reference sequence). The CDR3 is CASGFQGPGDTQYF. CDR3 DNA sequence: TGTGCCAGCGGATTCCAGGGGCCCGGGGATACGCAGTATTTT.

There are a few counts of this clone. This chain connects TRBV27 to TRBJ1-6; tentative D call: TRBD1 (5 bases). Trimming left V 8 bases short and J 2 bases short, with 16 bases between. In germline, CDR1 is MNHEY, CDR2 SMNVEV (reference sequence). This CDR3 contains 16 residues. CDR3 coding DNA: TGTGCCAGCTCCCCAGGGTTTGGGGCCTATAATTCACCCCTCCACTTT. Protein product: CASSPGFGAYNSPLHF.

The chain employs TRBV12-5 and TRBJ2-1; D might be TRBD2 (6 bases). Trimming cost V 7 bases and J 3 bases, with 13 bases left between them. Germline-derived CDR1 and CDR2 are LGHNT and FRNRAP. CDR3 size: 14 residues. The CDR3 loop is CASDKSGYYNEQFF. CDR3 sequence (DNA): TGTGCTAGTGATAAAAGCGGGTACTACAATGAGCAGTTCTTC.

J is TRBJ2-7 and V is TRBV12-3 or TRBV12-4, with 7 bases identical to TRBD1. J gave up 9 bases and V 8 bases, and 13 bases lay outside the gene matches. The CDR3 has 13 residues. CDR3 residues: CASGDRDVSTQYF. The CDR3, as DNA: TGTGCCAGCGGGGACAGAGACGTTTCGACGCAGTACTTC.

The chain employs TRBV7-2 and TRBJ2-1; TRBD2 might be the D (5 bases). Trimming took 1 base from V and 3 from J, leaving 13 bases between them. Germline V lookup: CDR1 SGHTA, CDR2 FQGNSA. This CDR3 contains 16 residues. Here the CDR3 reads CASSLGQAGIYNEQFF. The CDR3, as DNA: TGTGCCAGCAGCTTAGGTCAGGCGGGCATCTACAATGAGCAGTTCTTC. Looking up the rest from reference TRBV7-2 and TRBJ2-1 gives the full variable domain: GAGVSQSPSNKVTEKGKDVELRCDPISGHTALYWYRQSLGQGLEFLIYFQGNSAPDKSGLPSDRFSAERTGGSVSTLTIQRTQQEDSAVYLCASSLGQAGIYNEQFFGPGTRLTVL.

This clone has more than one count but fewer than ten. The chain links TRBV7-6 to TRBJ1-1; no reliable D call. Germline lookup yields CDR1 SGHVS and CDR2 FNYEAQ. The CDR3 sequence is 16 residues long. V was cut by 3 bases and J by 3 bases, with 17 bases left in between. The CDR3 nucleotides are TGTGCCAGCAGCTTCCGACCTCGGGGAGGTGACACTGAAGCTTTCTTT. This codes for CASSFRPRGGDTEAFF.

V is TRBV7-2 and J is TRBJ2-2; maybe TRBD2 (6 bases). Germline-derived CDR1 and CDR2 are SGHTA and FQGNSA. This CDR3 region has 18 residues. Trimming shortened V by 5 bases and J by 3 bases, and 22 bases separated the two germline ends. CDR3 DNA: TGTGCCAGCAGCCCCCGCACTTCGGGACTGTCGTACACCGGGGAGCTGTTTTTT. This translates into CASSPRTSGLSYTGELFF.

The rearrangement joins TRBV5-1 to TRBJ1-4; 11 positions agree with TRBD1. Germline CDR1 reads SGHRS; CDR2 reads YFSETQ. The CDR3 is 16 amino acids. Trimming took 4 bases from V and 7 from J; bases not matched to a gene: 9. The chain's CDR3 is CASSQGGQGASEKLFF. For the CDR3, the DNA is TGCGCCAGCAGCCAAGGCGGACAGGGGGCCAGTGAAAAACTGTTTTTT.

This clone showed up just a few times. This chain connects TRBV7-2 to TRBJ2-1; 11 bases match TRBD2. The junction had 1 base not matched to a gene; V was cut back by 3 bases and J by 3 bases. Germline CDR1 reads SGHTA; CDR2 reads FQGNSA. The CDR3 contains 15 residues. Here the CDR3 DNA reads TGTGCCAGCAGCTTGACTAGCGGGGTCTACAATGAGCAGTTCTTC. This encodes CASSLTSGVYNEQFF.

This rearrangement joins TRBV11-2 to TRBJ2-1; D possibly corresponds to TRBD1 (5 bases). Germline lookup yields CDR1 SGHAT and CDR2 FQNNGV. V was trimmed by 2 bases and J by 4 bases, leaving 6 bases between them. The CDR3 sequence is 13 residues long. The CDR3: CASSLHRYNEQFF. As DNA, the CDR3 is TGTGCCAGCAGCTTACACAGGTACAATGAGCAGTTCTTC. The full variable domain, with the rest looked up from reference TRBV11-2 and TRBJ2-1, is EAGVAQSPRYKIIEKRQSVAFWCNPISGHATLYWYQQILGQGPKLLIQFQNNGVVDDSQLPKDRFSAERLKGVDSTLKIQPAKLEDSAVYLCASSLHRYNEQFFGPGTRLTVL.

This clone has a single count. V gene TRBV6-2 or TRBV6-3 combines with J gene TRBJ2-1; TRBD2 matches 7 bases. The V segment lost 6 bases and the J segment 2 bases; nucleotides outside the gene matches: 10. This CDR3 has 16 residues. The germline V gene has CDR1 MNHEY and CDR2 SVGEGT. As DNA, the CDR3 is TGTGCCAGCAGCCGCAAGCGGGACCATCCCTACAATGAGCAGTTCTTC. It codes for CASSRKRDHPYNEQFF.

The rearrangement links TRBV5-1 to TRBJ2-2; D is perhaps TRBD1 (5 bases). V was trimmed by 5 bases and J by 0 bases, leaving 11 bases between them. Germline-derived CDR1 and CDR2 are SGHRS and YFSETQ. The CDR3 length is 15 residues. CDR3 nucleotide sequence: TGCGCCAGCAGAGGGGCAGTAGCGAACACCGGGGAGCTGTTTTTT. Translated: CASRGAVANTGELFF.

The chain couples TRBV10-3 to TRBJ2-7, with 10 bases fitting TRBD2. The CDR3 consists of 13 residues. The germline CDR1 and CDR2 sequences are ENHRY and SYGVKD. With 11 bases clipped from V and 2 bases from J, the junction kept 6 bases outside the gene matches. The CDR3 DNA reads TGTGCCCGGGGAGCGGGGGGGACCTACGAGCAGTACTTC. Its protein is CARGAGGTYEQYF.

This clone showed up just once. The V and J genes are TRBV10-1 and TRBJ2-3; the match to TRBD2 covers 7 bases. The germline V gene has CDR1 WNHNN and CDR2 SYGVQD (reference sequence). This CDR3 contains 18 residues. V gave up 6 bases and J gave up 3 bases; unmatched junction bases: 18. CDR3 in DNA: TGCGCCAGCAGCTGCAACTTTTCCCTAGCGGAATTAACAGATACGCAGTATTTT. Its protein is CASSCNFSLAELTDTQYF.

The gene calls are TRBV7-2 and TRBJ2-2; TRBD1 aligns across 7 bases. This CDR3 has 14 residues. Germline CDR1 and CDR2: SGHTA and FQGNSA. J gave up 4 bases and V 7 bases, and 6 bases lay outside the gene matches. Here the CDR3 reads CASKRGPVTGELFF. As DNA, the CDR3 is TGTGCCAGCAAGAGGGGGCCCGTCACCGGGGAGCTGTTTTTT.